This T cell receptor (beta chain) was documented in a study of Graves' ophthalmopathy and Graves' hyperthyroidism. The overall study: Investigators collected peripheral blood at initial diagnosis, before any treatment was given. Study conclusions and caveats: The majority of expanded thyroid clonotypes above 0.001 frequency also occurred in blood. Ophthalmopathy progression was predicted by the model at more than 55% sensitivity and less than 75% specificity. From stable hyperthyroidism, ophthalmopathy was separated by a 13-signature model with 85% to 90% sensitivity and under 84% specificity.

TCR beta CDR3 amplification used RNA transcripts. Following a first-round RT-PCR that used HTBI primers, a second-round multiplex PCR was carried out. A single record per CDR3 protein comes from TCRdb applying MiXCR to the multiplex PCR reads. The sample has roughly 60,000 distinct CDR3 sequences, roughly half seen once. Germline V gives CDR1 KGHDR, CDR2 SFDVKD. Trimming cost V 5 bases and J 5 bases; bases outside gene matches: 1. CDR3 size: 12 residues. This clonotype is medium-sized by share. The antigen remains undetermined. This sequence joins TRBV24-1 and TRBJ2-5; 7 bases match TRBD2. The sample comprised peripheral blood. The clonotype comes from an adult woman with Graves' ophthalmopathy. The CDR3 protein is CATSGGGETQYF. In nucleotides, the CDR3 is TGTGCCACCAGTGGGGGAGGGGAGACCCAGTACTTC.